This T cell receptor (beta chain) was sequenced in a study of blood T cell repertoires in COVID-19. About the study: T cells, B-cell-depleted T cells, or PBMCs supplied cDNA or gDNA.

The authors' processing: Counts of nucleated cells, estimated from reference gene primer amplification, were obtained. TCRdb's copy holds only in-frame clones and misses some; the assay was immunoSEQ multiplex PCR. The DNA was the basis for D and trimming; V, J and clone size are from that table. The data contain fewer than 70,000 clones, roughly 87% of them seen just once; the ten biggest clones take up around 2.9%. The receptor's source is an older man with acute or convalescent COVID-19. The material sequenced was peripheral blood.

CDR3 sequence reads: CATSDPGLSGNTIYF. CDR3 nucleotides: TGTGCCACCAGTGATCCAGGACTCTCTGGAAACACCATATATTTT. The chain is built from TRBV24-1 and TRBJ1-3; D is unresolved. The CDR3 loop spans 15 amino acids. Germline-derived CDR1 and CDR2 are KGHDR and SFDVKD. V was shortened by 3 bases and J by 0 bases, with 8 bases between the two germline ends.